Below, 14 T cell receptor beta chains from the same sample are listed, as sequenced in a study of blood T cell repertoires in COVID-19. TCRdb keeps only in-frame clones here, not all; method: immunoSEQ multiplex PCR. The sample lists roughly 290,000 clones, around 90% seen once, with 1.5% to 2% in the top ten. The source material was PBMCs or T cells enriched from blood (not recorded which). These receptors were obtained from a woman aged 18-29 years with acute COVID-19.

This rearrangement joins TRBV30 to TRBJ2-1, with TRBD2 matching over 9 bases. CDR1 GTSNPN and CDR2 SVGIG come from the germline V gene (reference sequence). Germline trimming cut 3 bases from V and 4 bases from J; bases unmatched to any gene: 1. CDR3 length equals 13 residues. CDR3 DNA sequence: TGTGCCTGGAGCACTAGCGGGTACAATGAGCAGTTCTTC. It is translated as CAWSTSGYNEQFF.

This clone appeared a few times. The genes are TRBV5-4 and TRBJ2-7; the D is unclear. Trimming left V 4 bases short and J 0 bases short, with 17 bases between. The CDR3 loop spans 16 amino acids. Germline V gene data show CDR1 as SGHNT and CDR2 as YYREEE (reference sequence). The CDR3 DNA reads TGTGCCAGCAGCCTCGAAAGAGGAGTAAGCTCCTACGAGCAGTACTTC. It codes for CASSLERGVSSYEQYF.

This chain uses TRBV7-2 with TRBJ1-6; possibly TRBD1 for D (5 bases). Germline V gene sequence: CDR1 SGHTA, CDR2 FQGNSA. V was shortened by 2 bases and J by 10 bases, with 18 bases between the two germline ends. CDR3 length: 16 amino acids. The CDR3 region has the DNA TGTGCCAGCAGCTTAATCAGGGTTGATTTAGGGTCACCCCTCCACTTT. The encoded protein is CASSLIRVDLGSPLHF. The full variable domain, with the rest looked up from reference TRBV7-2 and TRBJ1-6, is GAGVSQSPSNKVTEKGKDVELRCDPISGHTALYWYRQSLGQGLEFLIYFQGNSAPDKSGLPSDRFSAERTGGSVSTLTIQRTQQEDSAVYLCASSLIRVDLGSPLHFGNGTRLTVT.

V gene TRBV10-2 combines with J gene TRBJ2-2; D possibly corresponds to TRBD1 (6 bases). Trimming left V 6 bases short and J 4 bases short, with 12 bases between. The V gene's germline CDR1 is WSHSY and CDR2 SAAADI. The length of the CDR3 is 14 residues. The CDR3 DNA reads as TGCGCCAGCAGCCGAGACAGGTCCACCGGGGAGCTGTTTTTT. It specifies CASSRDRSTGELFF.

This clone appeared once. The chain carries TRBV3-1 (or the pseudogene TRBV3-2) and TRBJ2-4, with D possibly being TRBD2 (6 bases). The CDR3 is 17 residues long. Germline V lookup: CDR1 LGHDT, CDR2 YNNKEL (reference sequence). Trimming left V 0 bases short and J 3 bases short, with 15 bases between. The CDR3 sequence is CASSQELAGPYKNIQYF. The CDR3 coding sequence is TGTGCCAGCAGCCAAGAACTAGCTGGACCTTACAAAAACATTCAGTACTTC.

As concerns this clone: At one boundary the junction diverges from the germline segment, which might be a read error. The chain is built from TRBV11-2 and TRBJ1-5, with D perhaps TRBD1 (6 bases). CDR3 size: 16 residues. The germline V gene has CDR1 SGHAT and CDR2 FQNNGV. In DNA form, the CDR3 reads TGTGCCAGCAGTTTAGGCAGGGAGGGGGGAAATCAGCCCCAGCATTTT. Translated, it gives CASSLGREGGNQPQHF.

CDR3 in amino acids: CASSVDRLVVSGANVLTF. The CDR3 coding sequence is TGTGCCAGCAGCGTGGACAGGTTGGTCGTCTCTGGGGCCAACGTCCTGACTTTC. V usage is TRBV5-8 and J usage is TRBJ2-6, with TRBD1 matching over 7 bases. CDR1 and CDR2 (germline): SGHTS, YDEGEE. The J segment lost 0 bases and the V segment lost 4 bases, leaving 10 bases of the junction unmatched. CDR3 size: 18 residues. The full variable domain, in which reference TRBV5-8 and TRBJ2-6 provide the parts outside the CDR3, is EAGVTQSPTHLIKTRGQQATLRCSPISGHTSVYWYQQALGLGLQFLLWYDEGEERNRGNFPPRFSGRQFPNYSSELNVNALELEDSALYLCASSVDRLVVSGANVLTFGAGSRLTVL.

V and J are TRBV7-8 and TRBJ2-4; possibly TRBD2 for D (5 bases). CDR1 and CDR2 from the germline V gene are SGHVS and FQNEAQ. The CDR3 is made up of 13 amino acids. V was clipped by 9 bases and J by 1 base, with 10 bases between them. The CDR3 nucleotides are TGTGCCAGTACGGACTCGGCCAAAAACATTCAGTACTTC. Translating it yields CASTDSAKNIQYF.

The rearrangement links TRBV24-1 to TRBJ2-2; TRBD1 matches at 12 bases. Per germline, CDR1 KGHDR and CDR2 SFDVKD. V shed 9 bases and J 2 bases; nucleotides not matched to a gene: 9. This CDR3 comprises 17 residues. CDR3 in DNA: TGTGCCACCCGGGGGACAGGGGGCCGGTCTAACACCGGGGAGCTGTTTTTT. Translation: CATRGTGGRSNTGELFF.

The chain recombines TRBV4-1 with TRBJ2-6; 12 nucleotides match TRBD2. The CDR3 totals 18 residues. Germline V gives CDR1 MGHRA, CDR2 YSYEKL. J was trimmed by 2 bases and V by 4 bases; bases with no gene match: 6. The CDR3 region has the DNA TGCGCCAGCAGCCTATCTAGCGGGAGGGCCACTGGGGCCAACGTCCTGACTTTC. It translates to CASSLSSGRATGANVLTF.

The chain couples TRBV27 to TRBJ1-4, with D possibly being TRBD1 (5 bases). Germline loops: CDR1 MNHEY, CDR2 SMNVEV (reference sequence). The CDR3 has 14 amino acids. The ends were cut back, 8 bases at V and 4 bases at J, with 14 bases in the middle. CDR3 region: CASGPTALNEKLFF. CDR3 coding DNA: TGTGCCAGCGGCCCGACAGCCCTTAATGAAAAACTGTTTTTT.

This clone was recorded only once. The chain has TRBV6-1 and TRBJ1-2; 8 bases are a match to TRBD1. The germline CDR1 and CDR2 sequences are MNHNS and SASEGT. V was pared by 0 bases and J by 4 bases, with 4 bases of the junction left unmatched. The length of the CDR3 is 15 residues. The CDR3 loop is CASSEALGTGYGYTF. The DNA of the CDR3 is TGTGCCAGCAGTGAAGCGTTGGGGACAGGCTATGGCTACACCTTC.

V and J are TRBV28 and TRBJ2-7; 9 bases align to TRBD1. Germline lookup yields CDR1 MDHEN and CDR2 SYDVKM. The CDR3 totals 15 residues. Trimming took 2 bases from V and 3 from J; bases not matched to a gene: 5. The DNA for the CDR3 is TGTGCCAGCAGTTTACGTGGGACAGGGTACTACGAGCAGTACTTC. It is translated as CASSLRGTGYYEQYF.

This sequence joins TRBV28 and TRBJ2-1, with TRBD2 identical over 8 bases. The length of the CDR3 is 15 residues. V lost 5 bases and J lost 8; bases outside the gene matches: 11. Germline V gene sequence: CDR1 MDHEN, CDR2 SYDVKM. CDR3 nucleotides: TGTGCCAGCAGTAGACCCGGGACTAGTAGCGATGAGCAGTTCTTC. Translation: CASSRPGTSSDEQFF.